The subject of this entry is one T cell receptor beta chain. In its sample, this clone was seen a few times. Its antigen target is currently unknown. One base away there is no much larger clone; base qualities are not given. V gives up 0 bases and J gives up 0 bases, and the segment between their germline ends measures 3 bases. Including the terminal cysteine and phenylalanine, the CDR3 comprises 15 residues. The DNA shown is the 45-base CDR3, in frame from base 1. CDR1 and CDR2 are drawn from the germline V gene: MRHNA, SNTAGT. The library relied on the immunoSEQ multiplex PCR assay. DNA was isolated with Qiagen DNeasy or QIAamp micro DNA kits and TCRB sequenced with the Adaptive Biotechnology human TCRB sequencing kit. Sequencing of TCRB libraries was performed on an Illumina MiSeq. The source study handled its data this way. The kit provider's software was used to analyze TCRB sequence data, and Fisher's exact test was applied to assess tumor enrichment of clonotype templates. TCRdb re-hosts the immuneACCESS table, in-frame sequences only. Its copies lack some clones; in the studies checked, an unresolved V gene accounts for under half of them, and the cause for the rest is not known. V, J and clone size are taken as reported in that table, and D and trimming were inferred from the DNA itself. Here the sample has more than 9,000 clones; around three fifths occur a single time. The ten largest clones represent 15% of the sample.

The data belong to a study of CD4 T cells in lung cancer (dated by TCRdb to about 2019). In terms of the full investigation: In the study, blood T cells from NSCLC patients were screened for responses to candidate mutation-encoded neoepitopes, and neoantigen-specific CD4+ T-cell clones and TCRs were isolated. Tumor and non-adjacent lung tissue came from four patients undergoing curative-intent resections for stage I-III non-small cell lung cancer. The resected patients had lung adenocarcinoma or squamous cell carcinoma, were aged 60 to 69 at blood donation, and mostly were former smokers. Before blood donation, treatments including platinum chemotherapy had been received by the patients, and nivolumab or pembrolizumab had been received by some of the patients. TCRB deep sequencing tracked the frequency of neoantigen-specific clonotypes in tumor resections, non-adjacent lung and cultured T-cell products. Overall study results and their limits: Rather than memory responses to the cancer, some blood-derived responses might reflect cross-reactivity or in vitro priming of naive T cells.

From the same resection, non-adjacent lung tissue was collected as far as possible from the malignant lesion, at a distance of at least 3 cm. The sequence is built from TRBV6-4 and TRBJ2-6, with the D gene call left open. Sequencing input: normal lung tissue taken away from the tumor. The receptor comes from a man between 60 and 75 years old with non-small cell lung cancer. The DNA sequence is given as TGTGCCAGCAGTGACTCACACTCTGGGGCCAACGTCCTGACTTTC. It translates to CASSDSHSGANVLTF.